The 7 T cell receptor beta chains reported below all come from one sample, sequenced in a study of T cells in narcolepsy. This table comes from immunoSEQ multiplex PCR, and its TCRdb copy is limited to in-frame clones, with some not included. The table records roughly 20,000 clones, approximately 84% of them present only once. What was sequenced was memory (CD45RA-) CD4+ T cells from blood. The receptors shown here come from a human donor in good health.

V usage is TRBV4-3 and J usage is TRBJ2-1, with a possible D match to TRBD1 (5 bases). V was clipped by 3 bases and J by 3 bases, with 12 bases between them. CDR3 length: 15 residues. CDR1 and CDR2 from the germline V gene are LGHNA and YSLEER. In DNA, the CDR3 is TGCGCCAGCAGCCAGGATAGAGACAGCTACAATGAGCAGTTCTTC. Translating it yields CASSQDRDSYNEQFF.

Written as DNA, the CDR3 is TGTGCCTGGAGTCGTCCCGGGACAGGGGCGTACACTGAAGCTTTCTTT. It codes for CAWSRPGTGAYTEAFF. This chain joins TRBV30 and TRBJ1-1; 10 bases are shared with TRBD1. V lost 2 bases to trimming and J lost 3 bases; unmatched junction nucleotides: 9. The CDR3 sequence is 16 residues long. Germline values: CDR1 GTSNPN, CDR2 SVGIG (reference sequence).

The J gene is TRBJ1-4, the V gene TRBV4-1, with D possibly being TRBD1 (5 bases). Per the germline V gene, CDR1 is MGHRA and CDR2 is YSYEKL. Between the trimmed V and J ends, which lost 4 bases and 5 bases, there was a span of 14 bases. The length of the CDR3 is 15 residues. The DNA for the CDR3 is TGCGCCAGCAGCCGCCCCGGGACTCAGAATGAAAAACTGTTTTTT. Amino acid sequence: CASSRPGTQNEKLFF.

This clone was seen only once. The V and J genes are TRBV21-1 and TRBJ2-2; the D call in the table, TRBD2, was not verified against the DNA. TRBV21-1 is given as a pseudogene. There are 14 residues in the CDR3. The CDR3 nucleotides read TGTGCCAGCAGCAAATTACTCCACACCGGGGAGCTGTTTTTT. It yields the protein CASSKLLHTGELFF.

CDR3: CASSLGPLAGAYTEAFF. CDR3 nucleotides: TGTGCCAGCAGCTTAGGGCCCCTGGCAGGGGCCTACACTGAAGCTTTCTTT. The V and J genes are TRBV5-4 and TRBJ1-1; TRBD1 is a possible D gene (6 bases). Germline V gives CDR1 SGHNT, CDR2 YYREEE (reference sequence). V shed 2 bases and J shed 3 bases, with 20 bases lying between them. This CDR3 spans 17 amino acids.

The chain combines TRBV29-1 with TRBJ2-7, with 8 bases aligning to TRBD1. The V and J ends lost 4 bases and 2 bases, in that order; junction bases with no gene match: 13. The germline V gene encodes CDR1 SQVTM and CDR2 ANQGSEA. The CDR3 totals 16 residues. For the CDR3, the DNA is TGCAGCGTTGGGTTCGGCGGGACAGGTCAAGCCTACGAGCAGTACTTC. Translating gives CSVGFGGTGQAYEQYF.

V is TRBV6-1 and J is TRBJ2-5; D not certain. V was pared by 1 base and J by 0 bases, with 9 bases between. The CDR3 runs 15 residues. Per germline, CDR1 MNHNS and CDR2 SASEGT. CDR3 loop: CASSEGDWNQETQYF. CDR3 DNA sequence: TGTGCCAGCAGTGAAGGCGACTGGAACCAAGAGACCCAGTACTTC.